A single sample is the source of the 18 T cell receptor beta chains below, sequenced in a study of CD8 T cells in ankylosing spondylitis. TCRdb fed the 5' RACE reads into MiXCR, producing one record per CDR3 protein. Found here are just under 350,000 distinct CDR3 sequences, under 15% of them singletons; the top ten hold about 1.1%. Sequenced sample: blood, either unsorted or a sorted T cell fraction (not recorded which). Receptor source: a male donor with ankylosing spondylitis or in good health (not recorded which).

The chain links TRBV28 to TRBJ2-1, with D perhaps assigned TRBD1 or TRBD2 (6 bases each). Per germline, CDR1 MDHEN and CDR2 SYDVKM. This CDR3 is built from 12 residues. Trimming removed 1 base from V and 15 bases from J, with 13 bases in between. The CDR3 protein is CASSLFRGEGFF. CDR3 sequence (DNA): TGTGCCAGCAGTTTATTTAGGGGGGAAGGGTTCTTC.

This chain links TRBV6-1 with TRBJ2-1; TRBD1 aligns across 9 bases. This CDR3 has 15 residues. V lost 6 bases, J lost 6 bases, and 9 bases stayed unmatched. CDR1 and CDR2 from the germline V gene are MNHNS and SASEGT. The CDR3 region has the DNA TGTGCCAGCAGCGGTACAGGGGGCCAAAGCAATGAGCAGTTCTTC. This gives the protein CASSGTGGQSNEQFF.

The chain combines TRBV5-1 with TRBJ2-7, with D perhaps matching TRBD1 (5 bases). Between the trimmed V and J ends, which lost 4 bases and 3 bases, there was a span of 20 bases. Germline assignment: CDR1 SGHRS and CDR2 YFSETQ. The CDR3 sequence is 16 residues long. CDR3: CASSTGHVPANYEQYF. The CDR3 DNA is TGCGCCAGCAGCACAGGACATGTCCCAGCCAACTACGAGCAGTACTTC.

The V call is TRBV20-1, the J call TRBJ1-2; D unclear. Germline assignment: CDR1 DFQATT and CDR2 SNEGSKA (reference sequence). This CDR3 comprises 12 residues. With 6 bases removed from V and 4 bases from J, the gap between germline ends came to 12 bases. The DNA for the CDR3 is TGCAGTGCGAGGGCCCCCTTCTATGGCTACACCTTC. Translated: CSARAPFYGYTF.

The V gene is TRBV24-1, the J gene TRBJ2-1, with a tentative D call TRBD2 (6 bases). The CDR3 length is 14 residues. Germline V CDR1 and CDR2: KGHDR, SFDVKD. V lost 4 bases and J 4 bases, leaving 10 bases between the germline ends. The CDR3 sequence is CATSDGSTYNEQFF. In DNA, the CDR3 is TGTGCCACCAGTGACGGGAGCACTTACAATGAGCAGTTCTTC.

This clonotype was detected only a few times. V is TRBV20-1 and J is TRBJ2-7; 7 nucleotides line up with TRBD2. Germline V lookup: CDR1 DFQATT, CDR2 SNEGSKA (reference sequence). This CDR3 spans 15 amino acids. Germline trimming cut 2 bases from V and 0 bases from J; bases unmatched to any gene: 7. CDR3 protein: CSARPEAGSSYEQYF. The CDR3 DNA sequence: TGCAGTGCTAGACCAGAAGCGGGATCCTCCTACGAGCAGTACTTC.

The rearrangement joins TRBV6-1 to TRBJ1-6; possibly TRBD1 for D (6 bases). CDR1 is MNHNS, CDR2 SASEGT, per germline. The CDR3 spans 13 residues. Between the trimmed V and J ends, which lost 6 bases and 8 bases, there was a span of 11 bases. Here the CDR3 reads CASRQGLDSPLHF. The CDR3 nucleotides read TGTGCCAGCAGACAGGGTTTGGATTCACCCCTCCACTTT.

The rearrangement joins TRBV5-5 to TRBJ2-7; 10 nucleotides line up with TRBD2. The V and J ends lost 0 bases and 4 bases, in that order; junction bases with no gene match: 4. There are 15 residues in the CDR3. Germline assignment: CDR1 SGHKS and CDR2 YYEKEE (reference sequence). CDR3 in amino acids: CASSLASGSGYEQYF. DNA for the CDR3: TGTGCCAGCAGCTTGGCTAGCGGGAGTGGGTACGAGCAGTACTTC.

As regards this clonotype: Relative to the germline gene, one junction end is altered; a read error may explain this. The chain combines TRBV3-1 with TRBJ2-4; tentative D call: TRBD1 (6 bases). Germline V CDR1 and CDR2: LGHDT, YNNKEL (reference sequence). This CDR3 spans 17 amino acids. CDR3 region: CASSRQGSLLSKDIQYF. The CDR3 bases are TGTGCCAGCAGCCGGCAGGGGTCCCTCCTTTCCAAAGACATTCAGTACTTC.

This clonotype was detected only a few times. The V call is TRBV12-3 or TRBV12-4, the J call TRBJ1-1; 7 nucleotides match TRBD1. The ends lost 5 bases at V and 1 base at J; junction bases unmatched: 7. The CDR3 length is 15 residues. Written as DNA, the CDR3 is TGTGCCAGCAGTAGAAACAGGGGTCGGAACACTGAAGCTTTCTTT. Its protein is CASSRNRGRNTEAFF.

The V and J genes are TRBV7-9 and TRBJ1-1; 10 nucleotides agree with TRBD1. Looked up from germline, CDR1 is SEHNR and CDR2 is FQNEAQ (reference sequence). The CDR3 sequence is 14 residues long. Unmatched junction bases numbered 3, after V lost 2 bases and J lost 6 bases. The DNA of the CDR3 is TGTGCCAGCAGCTTATGGGACAGGGGTTCTGAAGCTTTCTTT. Translation gives CASSLWDRGSEAFF.

The chain joins TRBV7-9 to TRBJ2-1; 10 positions match TRBD2. The CDR3 is 14 residues long. V was clipped by 5 bases and J by 9 bases; unmatched bases: 7. Germline CDR1 SEHNR, CDR2 FQNEAQ (reference sequence). The CDR3, as DNA: TGTGCCAGCAGCCACCCCGCTAGCGGGAGTGAGCAGTTCTTC. Its translation is CASSHPASGSEQFF.

In its sample, this clonotype was seen many times. The chain has TRBV12-3 or TRBV12-4 and TRBJ1-1, with D possibly matching TRBD1 (5 bases). V shed 4 bases and J shed 0 bases, with 18 bases lying between them. There are 17 residues in the CDR3. The CDR3 sequence: CASSSTGLGHLNTEAFF. For the CDR3, the DNA is TGTGCCAGCAGTTCCACTGGATTAGGACATTTGAACACTGAAGCTTTCTTT.

The J gene is TRBJ1-2, the V gene TRBV5-6, with D unclear. Trimming took off 6 bases at V and 6 bases at J, with 12 bases between the two ends. Germline V gives CDR1 SGHDT, CDR2 YYEEEE. This CDR3 has 12 amino acids. CDR3 DNA: TGTGCCAGCAAGTGGACGGGGAATGGCTACACCTTC. Translating gives CASKWTGNGYTF.

The chain recombines TRBV4-1 with TRBJ2-5; no firm D call. The CDR3 sequence is 13 residues long. V was trimmed by 2 bases and J by 7 bases, leaving 11 bases between them. Germline loops: CDR1 MGHRA, CDR2 YSYEKL. The CDR3 nucleotides read TGCGCCAGCAGCCAAAGGATCACGAGGACCCAGTACTTC. As protein: CASSQRITRTQYF.

This clonotype was counted many times. This sequence joins TRBV10-3 and TRBJ2-2; the D gene is possibly TRBD2 (6 bases). V was pared by 8 bases and J by 0 bases, with 16 bases between. Germline V lookup: CDR1 ENHRY, CDR2 SYGVKD. This CDR3 has 16 residues. CDR3 sequence (DNA): TGTGCCATCTCCAGCGCGGGGACTGCGAACACCGGGGAGCTGTTTTTT. This codes for CAISSAGTANTGELFF.

This clonotype was observed at least ten times. This sequence joins TRBV7-9 and TRBJ1-5; weak D call: TRBD1 (5 bases). The CDR3 is 14 amino acids. Germline V gives CDR1 SEHNR, CDR2 FQNEAQ (reference sequence). The V and J ends lost 5 bases and 1 base respectively, with 9 bases between them. The CDR3 sequence: CASSKTESNQPQHF. In DNA, the CDR3 is TGTGCCAGCAGCAAGACAGAGAGCAATCAGCCCCAGCATTTT.

In this sample, this clonotype turned up a few times. The chain links TRBV4-1 to TRBJ1-2; D gene unclear. CDR1 is MGHRA and CDR2 is YSYEKL in the germline V gene. The V end was cut by 2 bases, the J end by 0 bases, with 7 bases between. The CDR3 runs to 14 residues. This CDR3 is CASSQKGSNYGYTF. DNA of the CDR3: TGCGCCAGCAGCCAAAAGGGATCTAACTATGGCTACACCTTC.